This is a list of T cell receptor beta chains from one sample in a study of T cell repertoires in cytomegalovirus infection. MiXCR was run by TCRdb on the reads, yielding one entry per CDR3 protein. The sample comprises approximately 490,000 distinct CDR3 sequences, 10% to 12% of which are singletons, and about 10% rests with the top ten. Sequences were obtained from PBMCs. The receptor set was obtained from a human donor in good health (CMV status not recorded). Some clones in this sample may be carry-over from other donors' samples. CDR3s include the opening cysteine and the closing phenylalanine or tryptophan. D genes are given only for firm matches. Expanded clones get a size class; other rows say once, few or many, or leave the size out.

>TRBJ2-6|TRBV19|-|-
TGTGCCAGTACCACCGGGTGGCCCTCTGGGGCCAACGTCCTGACTTTC
CASTTGWPSGANVLTF
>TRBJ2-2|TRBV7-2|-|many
TGTGCCAGCTCCCCCGCAGTTCCCGGGGAGCTGTTTTTT
CASSPAVPGELFF
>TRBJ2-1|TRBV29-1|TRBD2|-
TGCAGCGCTCCTAAGGCGGGACTAGGAGTAAATGAGCAGTTCTTC
CSAPKAGLGVNEQFF
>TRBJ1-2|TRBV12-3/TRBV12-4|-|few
TGTGCCAGCAGTTTACTGGCAGCCGGTGTATATGGCTATGGCTACACCTTC
CASSLLAAGVYGYGYTF
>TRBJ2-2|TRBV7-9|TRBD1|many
TGTGCCAGCAGCGCCTCGACGCCGGGACAGGGGGAGAACACCGGGGAGCTGTTTTTT
CASSASTPGQGENTGELFF
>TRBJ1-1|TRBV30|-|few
TGTGCCTGGAGTGTACGTGAGAACACTGAAGCTTTCTTT
CAWSVRENTEAFF
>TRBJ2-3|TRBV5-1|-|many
TGCGCCAGCAGCGGTTCGGTGCGGGGATCAGATACGCAGTATTTT
CASSGSVRGSDTQYF
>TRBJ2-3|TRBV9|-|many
TGTGCCAGCAGCGTAGAAGGAACGGGGCTCCGGGACGGACGAGATACGCAGTATTTT
CASSVEGTGLRDGRDTQYF
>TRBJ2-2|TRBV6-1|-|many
TGTGCCACCTGCGCGGGACAGCCGAACACCGGGGAGCTGTTTTTT
CATCAGQPNTGELFF
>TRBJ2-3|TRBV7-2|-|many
TGTGCCAGCAGCTTTGCGGATACGCAGTATTTT
CASSFADTQYF
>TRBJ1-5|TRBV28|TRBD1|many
TGTGCCAGCTTAACAGGGGGGGCTAGTCGCAATCAGCCCCAGCATTTT
CASLTGGASRNQPQHF